This TCR beta chain was identified during a study of T cell changes during pregnancy in multiple sclerosis (dated by TCRdb to about 2019). Regarding the complete study: Changes in the T cell repertoire over the course of pregnancy were examined in this study in women with multiple sclerosis.

Libraries were constructed by the immunoSEQ multiplex PCR assay. As stored in TCRdb, this immuneACCESS dataset retains in-frame rearrangements with V and J assigned. A fraction of the clones does not appear; measured against another copy, unresolved V genes explain less than half of the discrepancy, and the remainder lacks a known reason. Recorded for this sample are about 68,000 clones; approximately 90% of them occurred a single time. The leading ten clones occupy 1.5% of the sample. Regarding this clone: Its antigen remains undetermined. Base qualities were left out, and no much larger clone turns up one base away.

Trimming costs V 7 bases and J 2 bases, and their ends lie 14 bases apart. From the germline V gene, CDR1 is SQVTM and CDR2 is ANQGSEA. From cysteine to phenylalanine, the CDR3 is 13 amino acids long. CDR3 DNA is the only sequence kept; it has 39 bases, read in frame from the first base. The receptor's source is a female donor with multiple sclerosis, enrolled in a pregnancy study. The sample here was peripheral blood, taken in the third trimester of pregnancy. Rearrangement joined TRBV29-1 to TRBJ2-5, with TRBD1 as a weak D call on 6 bases. The CDR3 corresponds to CSAMAGAQETQYF. The nucleotide sequence reads TGCAGCGCCATGGCAGGGGCTCAAGAGACCCAGTACTTC.